This is a list of T cell receptor beta chains from one sample in a study of shared clonotypes between healthy human individuals. Using immunoSEQ multiplex PCR, the repertoire was profiled, and TCRdb retains in-frame clones only, with some absent. The sample consists of some 1,400,000 clones, 96% of them appearing once. Sequenced input: naive CD4+ T cells sorted from blood. These receptors all stem from a young man in good health. Both conserved end residues are part of each CDR3. A D gene is named only where the DNA matches it firmly. Not every row has a clone size; where given, it reads once, few, many or a size class.

v_call	j_call	clone_size	d_call	cdr3_aa	cdr3_nt
TRBV9	TRBJ2-5	-	TRBD1	CASSVGPGGYETQYF	TGTGCCAGCAGCGTAGGACCAGGGGGCTATGAGACCCAGTACTTC
TRBV19	TRBJ2-1	-	TRBD2	CASRSASGTYNEQFF	TGTGCCAGTAGATCGGCTAGCGGTACATACAATGAGCAGTTCTTC
TRBV7-9	TRBJ2-2	once	-	CASSHVGGELFF	TGTGCCAGCAGTCACGTCGGCGGGGAGCTGTTTTTT
TRBV25-1	TRBJ2-7	-	TRBD2	CASTGGGQAEQYF	TGTGCCAGCACGGGGGGGGGTCAAGCCGAGCAGTACTTC
TRBV4-3	TRBJ2-7	-	-	CASSQDSRIAYEQYF	TGCGCCAGCAGCCAAGATTCCAGAATAGCGTACGAGCAGTACTTC
TRBV4-1	TRBJ2-7	-	-	CASSQGQIYEQYF	TGCGCCAGCAGCCAAGGACAGATCTACGAGCAGTACTTC
TRBV14	TRBJ1-2	-	-	CASSQAGIGYTF	TGTGCCAGCAGCCAAGCCGGTATTGGCTACACCTTC
TRBV19	TRBJ1-1	-	-	CASSVMEYTEAFF	TGTGCCAGTAGTGTTATGGAGTACACTGAAGCTTTCTTT
TRBV5-4	TRBJ1-1	-	TRBD1	CASSYTDRDTEAFF	TGTGCCAGCAGCTACACGGACAGGGACACTGAAGCTTTCTTT
TRBV28	TRBJ2-1	-	TRBD2	CASSLPWIREGYNEQFF	TGTGCCAGCAGTTTACCCTGGATCAGGGAGGGCTACAATGAGCAGTTCTTC
TRBV9	TRBJ2-3	-	-	CASSVAGGSTDTQYF	TGTGCCAGCAGCGTAGCTGGGGGTAGCACAGATACGCAGTATTTT
TRBV18	TRBJ2-2	-	-	CASSPMRLNTGELFF	TGTGCCAGCTCACCGATGCGGTTGAACACCGGGGAGCTGTTTTTT
TRBV14	TRBJ1-5	-	-	CASSHGGGNQPQHF	TGTGCCAGCAGCCATGGCGGGGGGAATCAGCCCCAGCATTTT
TRBV15	TRBJ2-7	-	-	CATSRGTASYEQYF	TGTGCCACCAGCAGAGGGACGGCGTCCTACGAGCAGTACTTC
TRBV28	TRBJ2-1	-	TRBD2	CASSERAGVYNEQFF	TGTGCCAGCAGCGAACGGGCGGGAGTTTACAATGAGCAGTTCTTC
TRBV25-1	TRBJ1-5	-	-	CASSEPELSQPQHF	TGTGCCAGCAGTGAACCCGAGCTATCCCAGCCCCAGCATTTT
TRBV29-1	TRBJ1-2	-	-	CSVGSSYGYTF	TGCAGCGTTGGGAGCAGCTATGGCTACACCTTC
TRBV28	TRBJ1-1	-	-	CASSFQSAGRTEAFF	TGTGCCAGCAGTTTTCAATCGGCAGGCCGCACTGAAGCTTTCTTT
TRBV29-1	TRBJ2-1	-	TRBD2	CSVSGRFANEQFF	TGCAGTGTGAGCGGGAGGTTTGCTAATGAGCAGTTCTTC
TRBV30	TRBJ2-1	-	-	CAWSPAAGTFYNEQFF	TGTGCCTGGAGCCCCGCAGCAGGCACATTCTACAATGAGCAGTTCTTC
TRBV10-3	TRBJ1-4	-	-	CAISTGLGEKLFF	TGTGCCATCAGTACAGGGTTGGGTGAAAAACTGTTTTTT
TRBV5-4	TRBJ2-5	-	TRBD2	CASSFGLAGAGGETQYF	TGTGCCAGCAGCTTCGGACTAGCGGGAGCAGGGGGAGAGACCCAGTACTTC
TRBV13	TRBJ2-7	-	-	CASSPGGRTFPEQYF	TGTGCCAGCAGCCCAGGGGGGCGGACCTTCCCCGAGCAGTACTTC
TRBV30	TRBJ2-3	-	-	CAWSARGTDTQYF	TGTGCCTGGAGTGCTCGGGGCACAGATACGCAGTATTTT
TRBV6-5	TRBJ1-1	-	-	CASTKLRPLNTEAFF	TGTGCCAGCACCAAACTAAGGCCGTTGAACACTGAAGCTTTCTTT
TRBV5-1	TRBJ1-3	-	-	CASSRQSSGNTIYF	TGCGCCAGCAGCCGCCAGAGCTCTGGAAACACCATATATTTT
TRBV18	TRBJ1-2	-	TRBD1	CASSPWDREEGYTF	TGTGCCAGCTCACCCTGGGACAGGGAGGAAGGCTACACCTTC
TRBV5-4	TRBJ2-5	-	-	CASSFHGVGETQYF	TGTGCCAGCAGCTTCCATGGAGTCGGAGAGACCCAGTACTTC
TRBV6-6	TRBJ2-7	-	-	CASSYSSGEDEQYF	TGTGCCAGCAGTTACTCGTCAGGGGAGGACGAGCAGTACTTC
TRBV2	TRBJ1-5	-	TRBD1	CASSTGTEGQPQHF	TGTGCCAGCAGTACCGGGACAGAAGGTCAGCCCCAGCATTTT
TRBV5-1	TRBJ2-7	-	TRBD2	CASSRGSGTSYEQYF	TGCGCCAGCAGCCGGGGAAGCGGGACCTCCTACGAGCAGTACTTC
TRBV4-1	TRBJ1-2	-	TRBD1	CASSHRGQGRNYGYTF	TGCGCCAGCAGCCATCGAGGACAGGGCAGAAACTATGGCTACACCTTC
TRBV29-1	TRBJ2-1	once	TRBD1	CSVVLPRQGGNEQFF	TGCAGCGTTGTTCTTCCGCGACAGGGGGGAAATGAGCAGTTCTTC
TRBV10-3	TRBJ2-5	-	-	CAIRNSGSEETQYF	TGTGCCATCAGGAACTCAGGGTCGGAGGAGACCCAGTACTTC
TRBV9	TRBJ1-2	-	-	CASSVTGHSYGYTF	TGTGCCAGCAGCGTAACAGGGCACTCATATGGCTACACCTTC
TRBV5-1	TRBJ2-3	-	-	CASSLVGDTQYF	TGCGCCAGCAGCTTGGTAGGCGATACGCAGTATTTT
TRBV18	TRBJ1-5	-	-	CASSPVRDWQPQHF	TGTGCCAGCTCACCAGTGAGGGATTGGCAGCCCCAGCATTTT
TRBV28	TRBJ1-4	-	TRBD1	CASSRQGEVANEKLFF	TGTGCCAGCAGTCGACAGGGGGAAGTGGCTAATGAAAAACTGTTTTTT
TRBV7-8	TRBJ2-5	-	TRBD1	CASSLAPGQGRETQYF	TGTGCCAGCAGCTTAGCTCCGGGACAGGGGAGAGAGACCCAGTACTTC
TRBV29-1	TRBJ1-3	-	-	CSVHGVGNTIYF	TGCAGCGTTCACGGGGTTGGAAACACCATATATTTT
TRBV30	TRBJ2-1	-	-	CAWSVVYNEQFF	TGTGCCTGGAGTGTGGTCTACAATGAGCAGTTCTTC
TRBV7-3	TRBJ2-1	-	TRBD1	CASSSWTGALSFDNEQFF	TGTGCCAGCAGCTCCTGGACAGGGGCCCTCTCTTTCGACAATGAGCAGTTCTTC
TRBV4-3	TRBJ1-3	-	-	CASSQTRGLDTIYF	TGCGCCAGCAGCCAAACACGAGGGCTGGACACCATATATTTT
TRBV27	TRBJ2-5	-	-	CASSGRLQFGTQYF	TGTGCCAGCAGTGGCAGGCTCCAATTTGGGACCCAGTACTTC
TRBV19	TRBJ1-5	-	TRBD1	CASNPSTGGLQPQHF	TGTGCCAGTAACCCCTCGACAGGGGGCCTTCAGCCCCAGCATTTT
TRBV18	TRBJ1-2	-	-	CASSQGIISGGYTF	TGTGCCAGCTCACAGGGAATAATAAGTGGCGGCTACACCTTC
TRBV19	TRBJ2-1	-	TRBD2	CASSIPREAGGNEQFF	TGTGCCAGTAGTATCCCCAGGGAAGCGGGGGGGAATGAGCAGTTCTTC
TRBV9	TRBJ2-3	-	-	CASSVARADTQYF	TGTGCCAGCAGCGTAGCTAGGGCAGATACGCAGTATTTT
TRBV27	TRBJ1-1	-	-	CASSPRSGGNTEAFF	TGTGCCAGCAGCCCCCGGTCTGGGGGGAACACTGAAGCTTTCTTT
TRBV5-6	TRBJ1-5	-	-	CASKLFTPDDQPQHF	TGTGCCAGCAAACTCTTCACACCTGATGATCAGCCCCAGCATTTT
TRBV6-5	TRBJ1-5	-	-	CASSASSNQPQHF	TGTGCCAGCAGCGCGAGTAGCAATCAGCCCCAGCATTTT
TRBV6-1	TRBJ1-3	-	-	CASSQLSSGNTIYF	TGTGCCAGCAGCCAACTTAGCTCTGGAAACACCATATATTTT
TRBV12-2	TRBJ2-7	-	-	CASRLVLIGGSLSYEQYF	TGTGCAAGTCGCTTAGTATTAATCGGCGGGAGTTTGTCCTACGAGCAGTACTTC
TRBV6-1	TRBJ2-2	-	-	CASINGWGRELFF	TGTGCCAGCATCAACGGGTGGGGGAGGGAGCTGTTTTTT
TRBV5-1	TRBJ2-2	-	-	CASSLRTRMNTGELFF	TGCGCCAGCAGCTTACGGACACGTATGAACACCGGGGAGCTGTTTTTT
TRBV25-1	TRBJ2-7	-	-	CASSESLQSYEQYF	TGTGCCAGCAGTGAATCACTGCAATCCTACGAGCAGTACTTC
TRBV18	TRBJ2-3	-	-	CASLQSSTDTQYF	TGTGCCAGCCTGCAGTCCTCCACAGATACGCAGTATTTT
TRBV19	TRBJ2-7	-	-	CASSLSDTYEQYF	TGTGCCAGTAGTCTGTCAGATACTTACGAGCAGTACTTC
TRBV9	TRBJ2-5	once	TRBD2	CASSSWREGQETQYF	TGTGCCAGCAGCTCCTGGCGGGAGGGGCAAGAGACCCAGTACTTC
TRBV15	TRBJ2-1	-	-	CATSRSGDLAHHYNEQFF	TGTGCCACCAGCAGATCCGGGGACCTTGCCCACCACTACAATGAGCAGTTCTTC